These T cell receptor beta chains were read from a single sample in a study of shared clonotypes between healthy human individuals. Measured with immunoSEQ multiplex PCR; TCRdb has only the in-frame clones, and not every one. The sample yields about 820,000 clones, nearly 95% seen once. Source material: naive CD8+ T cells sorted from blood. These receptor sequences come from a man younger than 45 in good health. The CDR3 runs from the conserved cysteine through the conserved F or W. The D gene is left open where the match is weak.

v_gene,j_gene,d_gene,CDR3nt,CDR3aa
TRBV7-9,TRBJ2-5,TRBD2,TGTGCCAGCAGCCTAGCGGCAAAAGAGACCCAGTACTTC,CASSLAAKETQYF
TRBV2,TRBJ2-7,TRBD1,TGTGCCAGCAGTGAAGGGGGGACAGGGGCCTACGAGCAGTACTTC,CASSEGGTGAYEQYF
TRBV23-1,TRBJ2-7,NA,TGCGCCAGCAGTCGAACCACGGCCAGCAGGGCCTACGAGCAGTACTTC,CASSRTTASRAYEQYF
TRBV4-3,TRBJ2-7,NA,TGCGCCAGCAGCCAAGTTGGTGGGAGCTCCTACGAGCAGTACTTC,CASSQVGGSSYEQYF
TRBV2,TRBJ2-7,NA,TGTGCCAGCAGCGGAACAGGAGGCGGGAACAAAGGGGGCCTCTACGAGCAGTACTTC,CASSGTGGGNKGGLYEQYF
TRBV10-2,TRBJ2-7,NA,TGCGCCAGCAACTTCGGACCCTACGAGCAGTACTTC,CASNFGPYEQYF
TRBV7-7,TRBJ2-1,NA,TGTGCCAGCAGCCCAGGGTCAGCTAGCAGGTACAATGAGCAGTTCTTC,CASSPGSASRYNEQFF
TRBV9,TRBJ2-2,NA,TGTGCCAGCAGCGCCGGGGCGAACACCGGGGAGCTGTTTTTT,CASSAGANTGELFF
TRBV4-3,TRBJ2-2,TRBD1,TGCGCCAGCAGCCAAAAGGACAGGGCGGAGAACACCGGGGAGCTGTTTTTT,CASSQKDRAENTGELFF
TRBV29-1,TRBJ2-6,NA,TGCAGCGTAGACCCGGGGAATGGGGCCAACGTCCTGACTTTC,CSVDPGNGANVLTF